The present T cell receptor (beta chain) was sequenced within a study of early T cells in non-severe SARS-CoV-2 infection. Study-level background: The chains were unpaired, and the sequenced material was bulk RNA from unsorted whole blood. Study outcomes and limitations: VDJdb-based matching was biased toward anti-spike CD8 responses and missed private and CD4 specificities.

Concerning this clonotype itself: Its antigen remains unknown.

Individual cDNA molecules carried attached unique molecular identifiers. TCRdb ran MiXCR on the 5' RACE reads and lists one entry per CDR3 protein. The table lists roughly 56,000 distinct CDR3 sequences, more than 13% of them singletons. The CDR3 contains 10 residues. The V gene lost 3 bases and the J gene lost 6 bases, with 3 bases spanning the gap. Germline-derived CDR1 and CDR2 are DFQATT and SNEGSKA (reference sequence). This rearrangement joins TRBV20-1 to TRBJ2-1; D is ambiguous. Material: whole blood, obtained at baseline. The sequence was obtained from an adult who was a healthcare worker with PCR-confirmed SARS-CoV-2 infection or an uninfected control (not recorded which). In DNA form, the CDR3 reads TGCAGTGCTAGCTTCAATGAGCAGTTCTTC. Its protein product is CSASFNEQFF.